This record looks at one TCR beta chain sequence and its context. This receptor's antigen is unknown. Base qualities are not recorded, but no much larger clone differs from it by a single base. This sample's time point label indicates: about 28 days (+/-7) after the second vaccine dose. AZD1222 recipients given second doses at about 4 weeks or at about 12 weeks were pooled, since spike-specific TCR depth and breadth were not found to differ between the two schedules. Vaccinee samples came from UK trials COV001 and COV002, including a single-blind randomized controlled phase 2/3 trial of AZD1222 (ChAdOx1 nCoV-19) in healthy adults. Trial participant PBMC samples were collected at day 0 and day 28 after the second dose for TCRbeta chain sequencing. This sample was included in a study of T cell responses to AZD1222 COVID-19 vaccine (dated by TCRdb to the early 2020s). For context, the study as a whole: A total of 233 trial participants underwent TCR sequencing, of whom some 210 received two doses of AZD1222 and 26 received two doses of the MenACWY control vaccine. Trial participants were enrolled by age into 18-55, 56-69 and 70-plus year subgroups, with roughly 150, 30 and 60 TCR-sequenced participants respectively.

The full study reports these points: In the small 56-69-year group, the increase in depth fell short of significance, most likely because of low power. After two AZD1222 doses, both the breadth and the depth of spike-specific TCRs were significantly higher than at day 0 and than in MenACWY recipients. Because no samples from the day 14 peak response were available, repertoires could be characterized only after the peak T cell response. Conclusions about previously exposed vaccinees were limited because only six AZD1222 recipients were SARS-CoV-2 seropositive at baseline. Participants were mostly white British and included more females than males, and it was suggested by the authors that clonal diversity may have been underestimated. Reportedly, close to half of the unique spike-specific TCRs recognized epitopes lying outside the regions that are mutated in the B.1.351 and B.1.1.7 variants. Vaccine-associated CD4 TCRs spanned the whole spike protein, with dominant responses in regions 160-218 and 743-854.

The CDR3 regions of human TCRbeta chains were analyzed by immunosequencing. In the paper's pipeline: Repertoire TCRs were checked for matches against a reference library of SARS-CoV-2-specific TCRs that had been generated using the MIRA antigen-specificity platform. Breadth meant the fraction of unique TCRs that were SARS-CoV-2-associated, whereas depth meant the fraction of total T cells that were SARS-CoV-2-associated. Each spike-specific TCR was assigned to its reactive spike region and to a CD4 or CD8 class using the MIRA data. Log10-transformed breadth and depth values were compared by one-way ANOVA with Sidak's multiple comparisons tests. In TCRdb, the immuneACCESS table is reduced to in-frame sequences with V and J assigned. These tables do not hold every clone; where another copy was compared, an unresolved V gene accounts for under half, and the others remain unexplained. V and J calls and clone size come straight from that table; D and trimming were deduced from the DNA. The sample table contains approximately 140,000 clones; only one count was recorded for 90% to 95% of them. The ten largest clones add up to approximately 4% of the sample.

The CDR1 and CDR2 encoded by the germline V gene are SGHTS and YDEGEE. Trimming at the junction amounts to 2 bases on V and 3 bases on J, and the germline ends lie 12 bases apart. Measured from the cysteine to the phenylalanine, the CDR3 is 14 residues long. Only CDR3 DNA is held: 42 bases, read in frame from base 1. The clonotype comes from an adult who received the AZD1222 COVID-19 vaccine. The receptor chain draws on TRBV5-8 and TRBJ2-7; the D segment could be TRBD2, given 5 matching bases. Sequenced material: peripheral blood, taken 28 days after the second AZD1222 dose. The CDR3 region reads CASSFTGSLYEQYF. At the DNA level, the sequence is TGTGCCAGCAGCTTCACGGGATCTCTCTACGAGCAGTACTTC.